This TCR beta chain is from a study of shared clonotypes between healthy human individuals. V shed 5 bases and J shed 7 bases, with 18 bases lying between them. This CDR3 has 16 amino acids. Germline V lookup: CDR1 LNHDA, CDR2 SQIVND (reference sequence). This clone has more than one count but fewer than ten. Original methodology: With immunoSEQ giving junction-only sequences and no quality scores, filtering differed. Some clones are missing from TCRdb's copy, which holds only in-frame ones; the method was immunoSEQ multiplex PCR. D and trimming come from the DNA, and the V and J calls and clone size come from that table. Of roughly 1,100,000 clones in the sample, about 80% were seen once.

The gene calls are TRBV19 and TRBJ1-6; a possible D gene is TRBD1 (6 bases). This receptor was identified in a man aged 18 to 29 in good health. Sequencing was done on a sample of memory CD4+ T cells sorted from blood. Specified subset: CD45RA-negative fraction. CDR3 in amino acids: CASSAPYRERNSPLHF. For the CDR3, the DNA is TGTGCCAGTAGTGCGCCGTACAGGGAAAGGAATTCACCCCTCCACTTT.